This TCR beta chain originates from a study of human T cells and chemical hapten exposure. Unfractionated whole blood served as the source for total RNA extraction. CDR1 and CDR2 from the germline V gene are SGHDN and FVKESK. V lost 4 bases and J lost 2; bases outside the gene matches: 13. The CDR3 spans 17 residues. Single cDNA molecules in the library carried unique molecular identifiers attached during preparation. TCRdb reprocessed the reads with MiXCR, giving one entry per CDR3 protein. This table has roughly 120,000 distinct CDR3 sequences, over 7.5% appearing once. The chain uses TRBV14 and TRBJ1-2; 7 nucleotides align to TRBD1. The sequencing sample was made of whole blood. This receptor was taken from a human donor in good health. Some clones in this sample may be carry-over from other donors' samples. The CDR3 nucleotides read TGTGCCAGCAGCCGGGAGGGGGCTGCCCGGATCAACTATGGCTACACCTTC. Translated: CASSREGAARINYGYTF.